This paragraph reports one TCR beta chain. This specimen comes from a study of cytomegalovirus exposure and HLA in healthy donors. PCR used 60 Vbeta primers and 13 Jbeta primers. Clones were read by immunoSEQ multiplex PCR, and TCRdb kept only the in-frame ones, dropping some. This listing includes 150,000 to 200,000 clones. Germline assignment: CDR1 SGHNT and CDR2 YENEEA. Trimming removed 1 base at V and 0 bases at J, with 4 bases between. The length of the CDR3 is 15 residues. This TCR was recovered from a man aged 25 to 40 in good health and CMV-seronegative. The chain employs TRBV11-3 and TRBJ2-6; D unresolved. Material for sequencing was PBMCs. The CDR3 sequence: CASSLGGSGANVLTF. The CDR3 DNA reads as TGTGCCAGCAGCTTAGGAGGCTCTGGGGCCAACGTCCTGACTTTC.